This entry lists 3 T cell receptor beta chains sequenced from one sample in a study of blood T cells in healthy people across ages. A second PCR, run for about 7 to 11 cycles, used a sample-barcoded 5' primer plus a J-beta primer mix. MiXCR, run by TCRdb on the 5' RACE reads, gives a single entry per CDR3 protein. This sample has approximately 800,000 distinct CDR3 sequences; roughly 53% occur once, and the top ten carry about 38%. Material for sequencing was blood. All receptors derive from a man aged 80 or over in good health.

The CDR3 is CASKGQHDPLGYEQYF. In DNA, the CDR3 is TGTGCCAGCAAGGGACAGCATGATCCGCTTGGGTACGAGCAGTACTTC. The chain recombines TRBV21-1 with TRBJ2-4; TRBD1 is the table's D call, not checked against the DNA. The J call may be faulty, since TRBJ2-7 better matches the DNA end. TRBV21-1 is termed a pseudogene. There are 16 residues in the CDR3.

The genes are TRBV12-3 or TRBV12-4 and TRBJ2-1, with a weak D call TRBD1 (7 bases). The CDR3 is 14 amino acids. V lost 5 bases to trimming and J lost 10 bases, with 18 bases between them. Written as DNA, the CDR3 is TGTGCCAGCAGTACGGGGGAGAGCAGGGGGGAGCAGTTCTTC. This codes for CASSTGESRGEQFF.

The chain recombines TRBV24-1 with TRBJ2-3; a weak D match, TRBD2 (5 bases). V lost 2 bases and J lost 8, with 13 bases in between. Germline V gene sequence: CDR1 KGHDR, CDR2 SFDVKD. The CDR3 is made up of 14 amino acids. The CDR3 loop is CATSDSRARGTQYF. CDR3 bases: TGTGCCACCAGTGATTCGAGGGCCCGGGGTACGCAGTATTTT.